These 12 T cell receptor beta chains were sequenced from one sample in a study of cytomegalovirus exposure and HLA in healthy donors. The PCR was carried out with 60 Vbeta primers and 13 Jbeta primers. Profiled with immunoSEQ multiplex PCR; TCRdb holds only in-frame clones, not every one. The sample includes 210,000 or so clones, 70% to 90% of them seen just once. The sample consisted of PBMCs. Source of these receptors: a girl aged 2-10 years in good health and CMV-seronegative.

V gene TRBV5-8 combines with J gene TRBJ1-4; perhaps TRBD1 as D (6 bases). The germline V gene has CDR1 SGHTS and CDR2 YDEGEE. CDR3 length: 16 residues. The V and J ends lost 4 bases and 9 bases respectively, with 22 bases between them. CDR3 region: CASSRANRARGKKLFF. DNA of the CDR3: TGTGCCAGCAGCCGCGCCAACAGGGCCCGCGGAAAAAAACTGTTTTTT.

The CDR3 reads CASSAPGQLAGYTF. The CDR3 DNA follows: TGTGCCAGCAGCGCGCCGGGACAACTAGCGGGCTACACCTTC. The rearrangement links TRBV5-8 to TRBJ1-2; D is perhaps TRBD1 (6 bases). CDR1 is SGHTS, CDR2 YDEGEE, per germline. There are 14 residues in the CDR3. With 4 bases removed from V and 8 bases from J, the gap between germline ends came to 18 bases.

The V call is TRBV29-1, the J call TRBJ2-1, with a tentative D call TRBD2 (6 bases). The ends were cut back, 3 bases at V and 3 bases at J, with 12 bases in the middle. Germline V CDR1 and CDR2: SQVTM, ANQGSEA. The length of the CDR3 is 14 residues. CDR3 DNA: TGCAGCGTTGACCGCGCGGGAATCTACAATGAGCAGTTCTTC. This encodes CSVDRAGIYNEQFF.

Turning to this clone: This sample includes further DNA sequences coding for the same CDR3. The rearrangement joins TRBV2 to TRBJ1-1, with 8 bases aligning to TRBD1. CDR3 size: 15 residues. The V gene end was trimmed by 7 bases and the J gene end by 3 bases; junction bases not matched to a gene: 10. Germline CDR1 and CDR2: SNHLY and FYNNEI. CDR3 loop: CASITMTGAYTEAFF. DNA of the CDR3: TGTGCCAGCATCACAATGACAGGGGCCTACACTGAAGCTTTCTTT.

V and J are TRBV30 and TRBJ2-2; D is possibly TRBD2 (6 bases). Trimming took off 5 bases at V and 6 bases at J, with 10 bases between the two ends. The V gene's germline CDR1 is GTSNPN and CDR2 SVGIG (reference sequence). The length of the CDR3 is 12 residues. CDR3 coding DNA: TGTGCCTGGGAGGCGGGGTCCGGGGAGCTGTTTTTT. Residues: CAWEAGSGELFF.

The rearrangement uses TRBV7-9 and TRBJ1-4; no clear D. With 7 bases removed from V and 4 bases from J, the gap between germline ends came to 10 bases. The CDR3 is 13 residues long. Germline V lookup: CDR1 SEHNR, CDR2 FQNEAQ (reference sequence). CDR3 sequence (DNA): TGTGCCAGCACCCTCAGTGGTAATGAAAAACTGTTTTTT. Translating gives CASTLSGNEKLFF. Full variable domain (rest looked up from reference TRBV7-9 and TRBJ1-4): DTGVSQNPRHKITKRGQNVTFRCDPISEHNRLYWYRQTLGQGPEFLTYFQNEAQLEKSRLLSDRFSAERPKGSFSTLEIQRTEQGDSAMYLCASTLSGNEKLFFGSGTQLSVL.

V is TRBV5-1 and J is TRBJ2-2, with 8 bases that match TRBD2. Unmatched junction bases numbered 3, after V lost 2 bases and J lost 0 bases. Germline V lookup: CDR1 SGHRS, CDR2 YFSETQ. The CDR3 runs to 16 residues. The CDR3 DNA is TGCGCCAGCAGCTTTACGGGAGGGCCGAACACCGGGGAGCTGTTTTTT. It yields the protein CASSFTGGPNTGELFF.

V usage is TRBV9 and J usage is TRBJ1-1; 10 bases agree with TRBD1. V lost 4 bases to trimming and J lost 5 bases; unmatched junction nucleotides: 8. There are 15 residues in the CDR3. Germline V lookup: CDR1 SGDLS, CDR2 YYNGEE. The CDR3 loop is CASSSRTGGMTEAFF. CDR3 sequence (DNA): TGTGCCAGCAGCTCCAGGACAGGGGGAATGACTGAAGCTTTCTTT.

The chain is built from TRBV5-6 and TRBJ1-6, with 7 bases fitting TRBD1. Germline V gene lookup returns CDR1 SGHDT and CDR2 YYEEEE. The CDR3 is made up of 19 amino acids. J gave up 0 bases and V 0 bases, and 9 bases lay outside the gene matches. This CDR3 is CASSLAELNRGSYNSPLHF. For the CDR3, the DNA is TGTGCCAGCAGCTTGGCGGAACTTAACAGGGGCTCCTATAATTCACCCCTCCACTTT.

The chain employs TRBV10-1 and TRBJ2-2, with 8 bases lining up with TRBD2. The CDR3 runs 14 residues. Germline CDR1 WNHNN, CDR2 SYGVQD (reference sequence). V gave up 5 bases and J gave up 5 bases; unmatched junction bases: 4. CDR3 bases: TGCGCCAGCAGTCAGGCTAGCGGGACCGGGGAGCTGTTTTTT. It is translated as CASSQASGTGELFF.

CDR3 in amino acids: CAWSVGTIYEQYF. The CDR3 DNA is TGTGCCTGGAGTGTAGGGACAATCTACGAGCAGTACTTC. The chain is built from TRBV30 and TRBJ2-7, with D perhaps TRBD1 (6 bases). The V gene's germline CDR1 is GTSNPN and CDR2 SVGIG (reference sequence). The germline V and J ends were trimmed by 0 bases and 3 bases, with 9 bases remaining between them. The CDR3 runs to 13 residues.

This sequence joins TRBV6-1 and TRBJ2-2; 9 bases map to TRBD2. With 0 bases clipped from V and 5 bases from J, the junction kept 7 bases outside the gene matches. Germline V CDR1 and CDR2: MNHNS, SASEGT. CDR3 length: 17 residues. CDR3 nucleotide sequence: TGTGCCAGCAGTGAAGCTAGCGGGGGCCTGGGAACCGGGGAGCTGTTTTTT. The encoded protein is CASSEASGGLGTGELFF.